The 25 T cell receptor beta chains below all came from one sample that was sequenced in a study of regulatory T cells in long-lasting Graves disease. Time point denoted: persistent/refractory GD, antithyroid drugs over 5 years with positive TRAb. PBMC RNA was the source of the TCR library. Through Arm-PCR of CDR3 regions and iRepertoire HTBI primers, TCR beta libraries were built. TCRdb re-called the multiplex PCR reads through MiXCR, storing one row per CDR3 protein. The sample has about 430,000 distinct CDR3 sequences; 21% are singletons. Material: peripheral blood mononuclear cells (PBMCs), obtained when the disease was refractory, from a patient treated with antithyroid drugs. The receptors were sampled from a female donor with Graves disease.

As to this clonotype: One end of the junction does not line up with germline, which may come from a read error. The rearrangement uses TRBV6-5 and TRBJ2-7; D may be TRBD2 (5 bases). Germline assignment: CDR1 MNHEY and CDR2 SVGAGI. CDR3 length: 13 residues. This CDR3 is CASNYSGTYEQYF. CDR3 coding DNA: TGTGCCAGCAATTACTCCGGGACCTACGAGCAGTACTTC.

This chain joins TRBV11-2 and TRBJ2-2; 7 bases are shared with TRBD1. Trimming at V came to 1 base and at J to 8 bases, leaving 10 bases not matched to a gene. Germline CDR1 SGHAT, CDR2 FQNNGV. This CDR3 contains 16 residues. The chain's CDR3 is CASSLGATGWSGELFF. CDR3 coding DNA: TGTGCCAGCAGCTTAGGTGCGACAGGGTGGTCAGGGGAGCTGTTTTTT.

Concerning this clonotype itself: One end of the junction is discordant with germline, which a read error may explain. The chain joins TRBV7-2 to TRBJ2-7; tentatively, D is TRBD1 (5 bases). Per germline, CDR1 SGHTA and CDR2 FQGNSA. This CDR3 region has 15 residues. CDR3 region: CATSIERGSSYEQYF. CDR3 coding DNA: TGTGCCACCAGCATCGAAAGGGGAAGCTCCTACGAGCAGTACTTC.

This sequence joins TRBV20-1 and TRBJ2-7, with 8 nucleotides matching TRBD2. V lost 0 bases to trimming and J lost 3 bases; unmatched junction nucleotides: 4. CDR1 and CDR2 (germline): DFQATT, SNEGSKA (reference sequence). The CDR3 contains 14 residues. In DNA, the CDR3 is TGCAGTGCTAGAGACGGGAGGGTCGGCTACGAGCAGTACTTC. Its translation: CSARDGRVGYEQYF.

Many counts were recorded for this clonotype. The chain links TRBV18 to TRBJ1-2; D unresolved. V was clipped by 2 bases and J by 1 base, with 11 bases between them. The CDR3 runs to 15 residues. Germline values: CDR1 KGHSH, CDR2 LQKENI. The CDR3 region has the DNA TGTGCCAGCTCACCATCCCTCGACCTTAACTATGGCTACACCTTC. It encodes CASSPSLDLNYGYTF.

The J gene is TRBJ1-1, the V gene TRBV5-1; D gene ambiguous. The CDR3 contains 13 residues. Germline lookup yields CDR1 SGHRS and CDR2 YFSETQ. Trimming took 1 base from V and 4 from J, leaving 8 bases between them. CDR3 amino acids: CASSLKVATEAFF. For the CDR3, the DNA is TGCGCCAGCAGCTTGAAGGTGGCCACTGAAGCTTTCTTT.

This clonotype occurred many times. This chain uses TRBV20-1 with TRBJ2-5; tentative D call: TRBD2 (5 bases). Per germline, CDR1 DFQATT and CDR2 SNEGSKA (reference sequence). Trimming left V 4 bases short and J 1 base short, with 10 bases between. The CDR3 contains 13 residues. As DNA, the CDR3 is TGCAGTGCTAAACGAGGGATCCAAGAGACCCAGTACTTC. It translates to CSAKRGIQETQYF.

This clonotype came up many times. The chain links TRBV12-3 or TRBV12-4 to TRBJ2-2, with 8 bases that match TRBD1. The length of the CDR3 is 14 residues. V lost 6 bases to trimming and J lost 5 bases; unmatched junction nucleotides: 5. CDR3 DNA: TGTGCCAGCAGGCAGGGGGCGCAAACCGGGGAGCTGTTTTTT. Its translation: CASRQGAQTGELFF.

This clonotype was observed at least ten times. V usage is TRBV28 and J usage is TRBJ2-7; 7 nucleotides match TRBD1. Germline loops: CDR1 MDHEN, CDR2 SYDVKM. J lost 0 bases, V lost 5 bases, and 7 bases had no gene match. This CDR3 spans 15 amino acids. CDR3 bases: TGTGCCAGCAGTCTCCCAGGGGGAAGCTCCTACGAGCAGTACTTC. It encodes CASSLPGGSSYEQYF.

The J gene is TRBJ1-3, the V gene TRBV6-1; the D gene is possibly TRBD1 (5 bases). The CDR3 loop spans 16 amino acids. Trimming pared 5 bases from V and 7 bases from J, leaving 21 bases between. In germline, CDR1 is MNHNS, CDR2 SASEGT. The CDR3 protein is CASSPRDWSLDNTIYF. The DNA of the CDR3 is TGTGCCAGCAGTCCCCGGGACTGGTCTCTGGATAACACCATATATTTT.

The rearrangement joins TRBV14 to TRBJ2-1, with 10 bases fitting TRBD2. The CDR3 covers 16 residues. Germline trimming cut 1 base from V and 2 bases from J; bases unmatched to any gene: 2. CDR1 SGHDN and CDR2 FVKESK come from the germline V gene. CDR3 sequence: CASSQGSGRAYNEQFF. As DNA, the CDR3 is TGTGCCAGCAGCCAAGGGAGCGGGAGGGCCTACAATGAGCAGTTCTTC. Using reference TRBV14 and TRBJ2-1 for the parts outside the CDR3, the full variable domain is EAGVTQFPSHSVIEKGQTVTLRCDPISGHDNLYWYRRVMGKEIKFLLHFVKESKQDESGMPNNRFLAERTGGTYSTLKVQPAELEDSGVYFCASSQGSGRAYNEQFFGPGTRLTVL.

V and J are TRBV19 and TRBJ1-5; no firm D call. This CDR3 is 12 amino acids long. Trimming cost V 9 bases and J 7 bases, with 13 bases left between them. The germline gives CDR1 LNHDA, CDR2 SQIVND (reference sequence). CDR3 DNA sequence: TGTGCCAGCCAAACTAGGAAACAGCCCCAGCATTTT. Residues: CASQTRKQPQHF.

This chain connects TRBV28 to TRBJ2-1; 10 bases fit TRBD1. This CDR3 is 16 amino acids long. Germline CDR1 and CDR2: MDHEN and SYDVKM. With 5 bases clipped from V and 4 bases from J, the junction kept 8 bases outside the gene matches. Written as DNA, the CDR3 is TGTGCCAGCAGTCCACCGGACAGGGGGGATTACAATGAGCAGTTCTTC. Translating gives CASSPPDRGDYNEQFF. The whole variable domain, remainder taken from reference TRBV28 and TRBJ2-1, is DVKVTQSSRYLVKRTGEKVFLECVQDMDHENMFWYRQDPGLGLRLIYFSYDVKMKEKGDIPEGYSVSREKKERFSLILESASTNQTSMYLCASSPPDRGDYNEQFFGPGTRLTVL.

In its sample, this clonotype was seen a few times. The rearrangement joins TRBV27 to TRBJ2-3; D gene ambiguous. V shed 2 bases and J shed 3 bases, with 9 bases lying between them. Germline V lookup: CDR1 MNHEY, CDR2 SMNVEV (reference sequence). CDR3 length: 14 residues. The CDR3 nucleotides read TGTGCCAGCAGTTTAATTACTAAAACAGATACGCAGTATTTT. Translated: CASSLITKTDTQYF.

There are a few counts of this clonotype. CDR3 nucleotide sequence: TGTGCCAGTAGTAGGCAGGGGTGGAACGAGCAGTACTTC. Its protein is CASSRQGWNEQYF. The chain combines TRBV19 with TRBJ2-7; D is possibly TRBD1 (6 bases). CDR1 and CDR2 from the germline V gene are LNHDA and SQIVND (reference sequence). CDR3 size: 13 residues. The germline V and J ends were trimmed by 4 bases and 5 bases, with 12 bases remaining between them.

This clonotype was seen many times. The CDR3 DNA reads as TGTGCCAGCAGTGGGACAGGGGGGGAAAAACTGTTTTTT. Translating it yields CASSGTGGEKLFF. The chain links TRBV2 to TRBJ1-4, with 10 bases identical to TRBD1. V was clipped by 4 bases and J by 8 bases; unmatched bases: 1. CDR1 is SNHLY and CDR2 is FYNNEI in the germline V gene. This CDR3 has 13 residues.

This clonotype was picked up a small number of times. The J gene is TRBJ1-5, the V gene TRBV20-1, with D perhaps matching TRBD1 (5 bases). V lost 0 bases, J lost 6 bases, and 12 bases lay in between. The CDR3 contains 14 residues. Germline V lookup: CDR1 DFQATT, CDR2 SNEGSKA (reference sequence). CDR3 DNA: TGCAGTGCTAGAGATAAGCAGGGTAGTCAGCCCCAGCATTTT. It codes for CSARDKQGSQPQHF.

The genes are TRBV19 and TRBJ2-3; TRBD2 aligns across 12 bases. The CDR3 sequence is 18 residues long. After removal of 5 bases from V and 1 base from J, the junction contained 10 bases not matched to a gene. CDR1 LNHDA and CDR2 SQIVND come from the germline V gene (reference sequence). The CDR3 coding sequence is TGTGCCAGTAGTCGAGAGGCTAGCGGGAGGGCCGGCACAGATACGCAGTATTTT. Translation: CASSREASGRAGTDTQYF.

This clonotype appeared a few times. The chain employs TRBV6-1 and TRBJ2-1; TRBD2 matches at 13 bases. The CDR3 totals 15 residues. Germline CDR1 and CDR2: MNHNS and SASEGT. J gave up 5 bases and V 10 bases, and 8 bases lay outside the gene matches. The DNA of the CDR3 is TGTGCCACCGAGACCGGACTAGCGGGAGACAATGAGCAGTTCTTC. This encodes CATETGLAGDNEQFF.

This clonotype was recorded at least ten times. CDR3 protein: CASSPTRDRENIQYF. In nucleotides, the CDR3 is TGTGCCAGCAGTCCAACCCGGGACAGAGAAAACATTCAGTACTTC. The chain carries TRBV28 and TRBJ2-4; 7 nucleotides agree with TRBD1. The V and J ends lost 5 bases and 5 bases, in that order; junction bases with no gene match: 9. This CDR3 is 15 amino acids long. In germline, CDR1 is MDHEN, CDR2 SYDVKM.

In this sample, this clonotype turned up many times. The chain links TRBV15 to TRBJ1-5, with a tentative D call TRBD1 (6 bases). Germline V CDR1 and CDR2: LNHNV, YYDKDF (reference sequence). This CDR3 is 15 amino acids long. V dropped 1 base and J dropped 6 bases, with 13 bases sitting between them. CDR3: CATSRVGGQGQPQHF. In nucleotides, the CDR3 is TGTGCCACCAGCAGAGTGGGGGGGCAGGGTCAGCCCCAGCATTTT.

This clonotype was counted only a few times. In nucleotides, the CDR3 is TGTGCCGGCGGAAGGGTAAACTACGAGCAGTACTTC. Translation gives CAGGRVNYEQYF. This chain links TRBV6-2 or TRBV6-3 with TRBJ2-7; no clear D gene. The CDR3 loop spans 12 amino acids. Germline V gives CDR1 MNHEY, CDR2 SVGEGT. Between the trimmed V and J ends, which lost 11 bases and 3 bases, there was a span of 14 bases.

At least ten counts were recorded for this clonotype. This chain connects TRBV20-1 to TRBJ2-7, with TRBD2 as a possible D gene (6 bases). CDR3 length: 14 residues. Germline V gene data show CDR1 as DFQATT and CDR2 as SNEGSKA (reference sequence). V was pared by 5 bases and J by 0 bases, with 14 bases between. The CDR3 DNA reads TGCAGTGCTCACGGGGCCGGGAGCTCCTACGAGCAGTACTTC. This translates into CSAHGAGSSYEQYF.

This clonotype was observed a few times. The chain combines TRBV11-1 with TRBJ2-7; D gene ambiguous. Germline CDR1 reads SGHAT; CDR2 reads FQDESV (reference sequence). The CDR3 contains 12 residues. Trimming removed 5 bases at V and 9 bases at J, with 14 bases between. The CDR3 nucleotides are TGTGCCAGCAGCCCAAGATCCCCGGGGCAGTACTTC. It is translated as CASSPRSPGQYF. The whole variable domain, remainder taken from reference TRBV11-1 and TRBJ2-7, is EAEVAQSPRYKITEKSQAVAFWCDPISGHATLYWYRQILGQGPELLVQFQDESVVDDSQLPKDRFSAERLKGVDSTLKIQPAELGDSAMYLCASSPRSPGQYFGPGTRLTVT.

CDR3 in amino acids: CASSLRDRGYGYTF. The CDR3 DNA reads TGTGCCAGCAGCTTAAGAGACAGAGGCTATGGCTACACCTTC. The J gene is TRBJ1-2, the V gene TRBV7-2; maybe TRBD1 (5 bases). CDR3 length equals 14 residues. Trimming took off 2 bases at V and 4 bases at J, with 11 bases between the two ends. The germline CDR1 and CDR2 sequences are SGHTA and FQGNSA.